This T cell receptor (beta chain) came from a study of shared clonotypes between healthy human individuals. Trimming removed 5 bases from V and 6 bases from J; junction bases left unmatched: 9. Germline V gene data show CDR1 as MDHEN and CDR2 as SYDVKM. The CDR3 totals 15 residues. As originally analysed: Filtering differed because ImmunoSEQ produced junction-only sequences that carried no quality scores. Some clones are missing from TCRdb's copy, which holds only in-frame ones; the method was immunoSEQ multiplex PCR. The DNA was the basis for D and trimming; V, J and clone size are from that table. The profile shows about 2,100,000 clones, about 92% of them singletons. Comment on this clone: Antigen unknown.

In the naive CD8 group, cells lacked CD45RO and were positively selected for CCR7, so terminally differentiated effector memory CD45RA+ cells were left out. Recent vaccinations or acute infections were absent in the healthy HIV-negative adult donors. Findings of the study overall: Non-shared clonotypes had lower generation probabilities than those shared by all four donors.

The chain joins TRBV28 to TRBJ2-3, with TRBD2 matching over 9 bases. This TCR was sampled from a man aged 18 to 29 in good health. Some clones in this sample may be carry-over from other donors' samples. The sample comprised naive CD8+ T cells from PBMCs. CDR3 region: CASSPIAGAGDTQYF. The CDR3 nucleotides are TGTGCCAGCAGTCCAATAGCGGGAGCAGGGGATACGCAGTATTTT.